One TCR beta chain is described in this entry. This sample was included in a study of control samples from healthy donors and cancer patients. The method was immunoSEQ multiplex PCR; TCRdb's version includes in-frame clones alone and lacks a portion of them. The sample lists roughly 100,000 clones, 88% occurring once. This CDR3 comprises 14 residues. Between the trimmed V and J ends, which lost 4 bases and 4 bases, there was a span of 15 bases. Germline lookup yields CDR1 SGHNT and CDR2 YYREEE (reference sequence). J is TRBJ2-7 and V is TRBV5-4, with D perhaps assigned TRBD1 or TRBD2 (5 bases each). Sample: blood. The TCR originated in a man aged 25 to 45 in good health. CDR3 in DNA: TGTGCCAGCAGCCCCCCGGGACGTGGTTACGAGCAGTACTTC. Encoded protein: CASSPPGRGYEQYF.